These 14 T cell receptor beta chains were all obtained from the same sample, sequenced in a study of cytomegalovirus exposure and HLA in healthy donors. PCR primers comprised 60 Vbeta and 13 Jbeta primers. Repertoires were generated with immunoSEQ multiplex PCR, while TCRdb's copy carries only in-frame clones and drops some. Reported are under 45,000 clones; the ten largest clones contain 4%. The sequenced sample consisted of PBMCs. The receptors come from a male donor in good health and CMV-seronegative.

The chain couples TRBV5-5 to TRBJ2-5; possible D gene TRBD1, 6 bases. Deletions cut 3 bases from V and 1 base from J, with 10 bases between. The CDR3 is made up of 14 amino acids. From germline, CDR1 is SGHKS and CDR2 YYEKEE (reference sequence). CDR3 nucleotides: TGTGCCAGCAGCTATCAGGGGCCCCAAGAGACCCAGTACTTC. Its protein product is CASSYQGPQETQYF.

The chain uses TRBV15 and TRBJ1-1, with 8 positions matching TRBD1. In germline, CDR1 is LNHNV, CDR2 YYDKDF (reference sequence). This CDR3 is 15 amino acids long. The V gene end was trimmed by 2 bases and the J gene end by 0 bases; junction bases not matched to a gene: 2. The CDR3 loop is CATSRSRGLNTEAFF. The CDR3 region has the DNA TGTGCCACCAGCAGATCCAGGGGGCTGAACACTGAAGCTTTCTTT.

A word on this clone: Germline and junction disagree at one end, which may indicate a read error. The genes are TRBV18 and TRBJ2-5; TRBD1 matches 8 bases. This CDR3 has 15 residues. Germline loops: CDR1 KGHSH, CDR2 LQKENI. The CDR3: CAGSARPGGRETQYF. CDR3 bases: TGTGCCGGCTCAGCACGTCCAGGGGGCAGGGAGACCCAGTACTTC. The full variable domain, with the rest looked up from reference TRBV18 and TRBJ2-5, is NAGVMQNPRHLVRRRGQEARLRCSPMKGHSHVYWYRQLPEEGLKFMVYLQKENIIDESGMPKERFSAEFPKEGPSILRIQQVVRGDSAAYFCAGSARPGGRETQYFGPGTRLLVL.

V and J are TRBV6-4 and TRBJ2-2, with 11 nucleotides matching TRBD2. Unmatched junction bases numbered 12, after V lost 6 bases and J lost 6 bases. The germline CDR1 and CDR2 sequences are MRHNA and SNTAGT. This CDR3 contains 17 residues. The DNA for the CDR3 is TGTGCCAGCAGCATAATTTCTAGCGGGGGGCATCCCGGGGAGCTGTTTTTT. This gives the protein CASSIISSGGHPGELFF.

This chain connects TRBV10-2 to TRBJ1-1; 10 bases map to TRBD1. Losses at the gene ends were 2 bases for V and 7 bases for J; bases not matched to a gene: 10. Germline CDR1 and CDR2: WSHSY and SAAADI. The length of the CDR3 is 16 residues. The CDR3 spells CASSETPGTGALEAFF. DNA of the CDR3: TGCGCCAGCAGTGAGACGCCCGGGACAGGGGCTCTTGAAGCTTTCTTT.

J is TRBJ1-1 and V is TRBV6-1; D may be TRBD1 (6 bases). Trimming cost V 10 bases and J 4 bases, with 16 bases left between them. CDR3 length equals 13 residues. Germline V gives CDR1 MNHNS, CDR2 SASEGT. The DNA of the CDR3 is TGTGCCACCTACCAGGGGTATGGCACTGAAGCTTTCTTT. Its translation: CATYQGYGTEAFF.

The chain uses TRBV28 and TRBJ1-1, with TRBD1 matching over 8 bases. Germline CDR1 reads MDHEN; CDR2 reads SYDVKM. The CDR3 totals 15 residues. The V and J ends lost 4 bases and 4 bases, in that order; junction bases with no gene match: 8. The CDR3 DNA sequence: TGTGCCAGCAGTTCTCCAGGGGGCGCATCCACTGAAGCTTTCTTT. It yields the protein CASSSPGGASTEAFF.

CDR3 amino acids: CASSPRQGSTGNTIYF. The CDR3 nucleotides are TGTGCCAGCAGCCCGCGACAGGGGTCAACTGGAAACACCATATATTTT. The rearrangement links TRBV7-8 to TRBJ1-3; 8 bases align to TRBD1. The junction had 8 bases not matched to a gene; V was cut back by 5 bases and J by 2 bases. CDR3 length equals 16 residues. The V gene's germline CDR1 is SGHVS and CDR2 FQNEAQ.

The chain carries TRBV7-9 and TRBJ1-4; D possibly corresponds to TRBD1 (5 bases). Per the germline V gene, CDR1 is SEHNR and CDR2 is FQNEAQ (reference sequence). Trimming pared 2 bases from V and 5 bases from J, leaving 12 bases between. The CDR3 runs 15 residues. CDR3: CASSLSQGINEKLFF. CDR3 sequence (DNA): TGTGCCAGCAGCTTAAGTCAGGGTATAAATGAAAAACTGTTTTTT.

The chain uses TRBV6-5 and TRBJ2-2; TRBD2 is a possible D gene (7 bases). The germline gives CDR1 MNHEY, CDR2 SVGAGI. The CDR3 runs 15 residues. The ends were cut back, 8 bases at V and 4 bases at J, with 17 bases in the middle. CDR3 coding DNA: TGTGCCAGCGGGCGGGGGCCCCGGGGCACCGGGGAGCTGTTTTTT. It yields the protein CASGRGPRGTGELFF.

This rearrangement joins TRBV7-6 to TRBJ2-3; a possible D gene is TRBD2 (6 bases). This CDR3 has 16 amino acids. Trimming removed 1 base at V and 2 bases at J, with 13 bases between. Germline V gene sequence: CDR1 SGHVS, CDR2 FNYEAQ. Written as DNA, the CDR3 is TGTGCCAGCAGCTTAGTTGGAGGGACCCACACAGATACGCAGTATTTT. This gives the protein CASSLVGGTHTDTQYF.

This chain uses TRBV7-9 with TRBJ1-1; D not resolved. CDR1 is SEHNR, CDR2 FQNEAQ, per germline (reference sequence). V was pared by 2 bases and J by 0 bases, with 4 bases between. This CDR3 spans 13 amino acids. The chain's CDR3 is CASSLFVNTEAFF. The CDR3 DNA reads as TGTGCCAGCAGCTTATTCGTGAACACTGAAGCTTTCTTT.

V is TRBV19 and J is TRBJ2-7, with 11 bases lining up with TRBD2. Germline values: CDR1 LNHDA, CDR2 SQIVND (reference sequence). The CDR3 has 15 residues. V lost 3 bases and J lost 4; bases outside the gene matches: 5. The CDR3 region is CASSIFASGRYEQYF. Written as DNA, the CDR3 is TGTGCCAGTAGTATCTTCGCTAGCGGGAGGTACGAGCAGTACTTC.

The chain links TRBV15 to TRBJ1-5; D is possibly TRBD1 (6 bases). Germline assignment: CDR1 LNHNV and CDR2 YYDKDF (reference sequence). There are 15 residues in the CDR3. V lost 5 bases, J lost 6 bases, and 17 bases lay in between. CDR3 residues: CATSPGGARSQPQHF. The CDR3, as DNA: TGTGCCACCAGCCCCGGGGGGGCCCGGAGTCAGCCCCAGCATTTT.